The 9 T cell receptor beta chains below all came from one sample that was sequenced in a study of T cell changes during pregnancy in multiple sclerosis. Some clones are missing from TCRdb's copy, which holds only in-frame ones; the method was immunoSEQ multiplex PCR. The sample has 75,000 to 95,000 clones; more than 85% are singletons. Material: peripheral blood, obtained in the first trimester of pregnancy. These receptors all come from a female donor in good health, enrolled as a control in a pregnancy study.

The CDR3 protein is CASSSADREAFF. CDR3 DNA: TGTGCCAGCAGCTCGGCCGACAGGGAAGCTTTCTTT. The rearrangement joins TRBV28 to TRBJ1-1; a possible D gene is TRBD1 (6 bases). V dropped 6 bases and J dropped 8 bases, with 13 bases sitting between them. Germline-derived CDR1 and CDR2 are MDHEN and SYDVKM. The CDR3 length is 12 residues.

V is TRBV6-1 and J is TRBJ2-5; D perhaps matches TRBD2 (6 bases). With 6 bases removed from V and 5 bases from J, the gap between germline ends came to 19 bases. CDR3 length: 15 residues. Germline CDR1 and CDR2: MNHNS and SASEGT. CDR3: CASSTEGGVLETQYF. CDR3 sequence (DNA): TGTGCCAGCAGCACTGAAGGCGGGGTATTGGAGACCCAGTACTTC.

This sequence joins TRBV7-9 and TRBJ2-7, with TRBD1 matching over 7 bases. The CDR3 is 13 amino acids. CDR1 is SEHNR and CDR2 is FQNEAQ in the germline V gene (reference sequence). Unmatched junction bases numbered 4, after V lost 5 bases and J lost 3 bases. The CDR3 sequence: CASSLGQDYEQYF. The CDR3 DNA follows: TGTGCCAGCAGCCTCGGACAGGACTACGAGCAGTACTTC.

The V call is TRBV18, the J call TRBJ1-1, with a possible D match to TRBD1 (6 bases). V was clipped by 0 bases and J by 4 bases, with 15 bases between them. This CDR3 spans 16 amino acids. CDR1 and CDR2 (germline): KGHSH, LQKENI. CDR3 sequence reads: CASSPPRGGGGTEAFF. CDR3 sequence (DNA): TGTGCCAGCTCACCACCCCGAGGGGGGGGCGGCACTGAAGCTTTCTTT.

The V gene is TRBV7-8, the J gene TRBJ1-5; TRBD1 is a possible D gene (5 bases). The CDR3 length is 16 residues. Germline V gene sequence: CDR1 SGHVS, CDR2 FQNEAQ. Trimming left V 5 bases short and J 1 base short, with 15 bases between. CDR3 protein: CASSPGAGWSNQPQHF. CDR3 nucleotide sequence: TGTGCCAGCAGCCCTGGGGCAGGATGGAGCAATCAGCCCCAGCATTTT.

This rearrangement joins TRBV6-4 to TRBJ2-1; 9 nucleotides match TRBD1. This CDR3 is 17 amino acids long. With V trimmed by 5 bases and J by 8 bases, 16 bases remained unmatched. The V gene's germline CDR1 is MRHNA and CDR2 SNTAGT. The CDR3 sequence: CASSPAPGGTGSDEQFF. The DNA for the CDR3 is TGTGCCAGCAGTCCCGCCCCCGGTGGGACAGGGAGCGATGAGCAGTTCTTC.

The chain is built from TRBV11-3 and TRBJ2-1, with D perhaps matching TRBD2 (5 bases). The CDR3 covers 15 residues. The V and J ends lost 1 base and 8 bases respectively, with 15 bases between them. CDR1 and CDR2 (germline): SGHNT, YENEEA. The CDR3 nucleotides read TGTGCCAGCAGCTTAGGCGCTAGCAAGTCGGATGAGCAGTTCTTC. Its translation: CASSLGASKSDEQFF.

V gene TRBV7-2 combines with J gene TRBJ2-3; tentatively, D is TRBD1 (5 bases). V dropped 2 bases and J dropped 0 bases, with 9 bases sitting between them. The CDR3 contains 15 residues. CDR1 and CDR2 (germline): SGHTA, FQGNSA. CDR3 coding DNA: TGTGCCAGCAGCTTAACAAGGGGCAGCACAGATACGCAGTATTTT. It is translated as CASSLTRGSTDTQYF.

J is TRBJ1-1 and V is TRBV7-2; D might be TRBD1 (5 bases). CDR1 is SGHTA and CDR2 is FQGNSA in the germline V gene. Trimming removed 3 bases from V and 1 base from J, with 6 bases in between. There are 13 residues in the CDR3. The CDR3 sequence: CASSFRGNTEAFF. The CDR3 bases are TGTGCCAGCAGCTTTAGGGGGAACACTGAAGCTTTCTTT.